This TCR beta chain was sequenced during a study of T cell repertoires in cytomegalovirus infection. Study summary: An indication of both CMV infection and matching HLA type came from public TCR beta signatures.

Germline CDR1 is SGHTA and CDR2 is FQGNSA. The V gene end was trimmed by 6 bases and the J gene end by 4 bases; junction bases not matched to a gene: 4. This CDR3 comprises 13 residues. General study findings and limits: Pooled public TCR beta family frequency picked out CMV carriers with the relevant HLA.

This clonotype was seen a few times. The antigen is unknown. A much larger clone lies a single base off, so this may be a read error. TCRdb fed the reads into MiXCR, producing one record per CDR3 protein. Found here are about 450,000 distinct CDR3 sequences, 25% to 40% of them singletons; the top ten hold around 15%. Sample: PBMCs. The rearrangement links TRBV7-2 to TRBJ1-2, with 8 bases that match TRBD1. The sequence came from a human donor in good health (CMV status not recorded). Some clones in this sample may be carry-over from other donors' samples. CDR3 sequence reads: CASRYGQGYGYTF. CDR3 DNA: TGTGCCAGCAGATATGGACAGGGCTATGGCTACACCTTC. Based on the CDR3 plus reference TRBV7-2 and TRBJ1-2, the full variable domain is GAGVSQSPSNKVTEKGKDVELRCDPISGHTALYWYRQSLGQGLEFLIYFQGNSAPDKSGLPSDRFSAERTGGSVSTLTIQRTQQEDSAVYLCASRYGQGYGYTFGSGTRLTVV.